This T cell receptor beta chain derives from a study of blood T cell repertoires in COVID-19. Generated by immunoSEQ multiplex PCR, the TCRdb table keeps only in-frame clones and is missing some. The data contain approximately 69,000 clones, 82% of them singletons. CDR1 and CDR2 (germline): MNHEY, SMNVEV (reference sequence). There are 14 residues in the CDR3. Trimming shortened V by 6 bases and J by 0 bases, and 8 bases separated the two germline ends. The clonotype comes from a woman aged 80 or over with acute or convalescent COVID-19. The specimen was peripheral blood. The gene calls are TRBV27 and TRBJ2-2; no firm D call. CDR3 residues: CASRTTPNTGELFF. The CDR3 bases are TGTGCCAGCAGAACAACACCGAACACCGGGGAGCTGTTTTTT.